Listed here are 7 T cell receptor beta chains from one sample, sequenced in a study of T-cell memory formation after mild COVID-19 (dated by TCRdb to the early 2020s). Libraries were prepared through 5' RACE. The sequencer listed for this sample is Illumina NovaSeq 6000. TCRdb cleaned the public reads at Q25 with fastp, built clones with MiXCR and kept in-frame beta chains. Every CDR3 protein is listed once, alongside the most common genes and DNA of its rows. This sample comprises roughly 450,000 distinct CDR3 sequences, roughly 18% of them detected only once. The ten largest clones capture roughly 12% of the sample. Sequenced: PBMCs or a T cell subset sorted from them (not recorded which). The receptor source for this set is an adult woman who had mild COVID-19 (a few samples of this study predate the infection). The sample titles of this study are shuffled in the database, so cell type and time point are left out; the donor was told from shared clones.

J is TRBJ1-2 and V is TRBV25-1; TRBD1 matches 7 bases. The germline V gene has CDR1 MGHDK and CDR2 SYGVNS. The CDR3 covers 12 residues. V gave up 10 bases and J gave up 6 bases; unmatched junction bases: 8. CDR3 in amino acids: CATRDSIHGYTF. In nucleotides, the CDR3 is TGTGCCACCAGGGACAGTATTCATGGCTACACCTTC.

This rearrangement joins TRBV6-2 or TRBV6-3 to TRBJ2-2; either TRBD1 or TRBD2 may fit D (5 bases each). V shed 3 bases and J shed 10 bases, with 15 bases lying between them. Per the germline V gene, CDR1 is MNHEY and CDR2 is SVGEGT. The CDR3 is 14 residues long. The CDR3 loop reads CASSYRDPLLELFF. For the CDR3, the DNA is TGTGCCAGCAGTTATCGGGACCCACTTTTGGAGCTGTTTTTT.

The rearrangement links TRBV4-1 to TRBJ1-5; D call uncertain. This CDR3 is 15 amino acids long. V lost 0 bases and J 6 bases, leaving 12 bases between the germline ends. Germline values: CDR1 MGHRA, CDR2 YSYEKL. The CDR3 region has the DNA TGCGCCAGCAGCCAAGATATGACTACCAGTCAGCCCCAGCATTTT. Amino acids: CASSQDMTTSQPQHF.

The table lists this clonotype with a few counts. This sequence joins TRBV24-1 and TRBJ2-7; D unresolved. Between the trimmed V and J ends, which lost 7 bases and 7 bases, there was a span of 13 bases. CDR3 size: 12 residues. Germline CDR1 and CDR2: KGHDR and SFDVKD. The CDR3 bases are TGTGCCACCAGCGCACCAACCGGGGAGCAGTACTTC. It translates to CATSAPTGEQYF.

J is TRBJ2-7 and V is TRBV27; D tentatively fits TRBD1 or TRBD2 (6 bases each). The germline V and J ends were trimmed by 0 bases and 0 bases, with 15 bases remaining between them. Germline loops: CDR1 MNHEY, CDR2 SMNVEV (reference sequence). The CDR3 has 17 amino acids. CDR3 DNA sequence: TGTGCCAGCAGTTTATCAAAAGGCGGGACATCCTCCTACGAGCAGTACTTC. Amino acids: CASSLSKGGTSSYEQYF.

The chain has TRBV6-5 and TRBJ2-1; D is unclear. From germline, CDR1 is MNHEY and CDR2 SVGAGI. The CDR3 covers 13 residues. V lost 4 bases and J lost 4, with 8 bases in between. CDR3 DNA sequence: TGTGCCAGCAGTTTTGGAGTGTACAATGAGCAGTTCTTC. This sequence encodes CASSFGVYNEQFF.

The gene calls are TRBV10-2 and TRBJ2-1; D is undetermined. The CDR3 spans 14 residues. Looked up from germline, CDR1 is WSHSY and CDR2 is SAAADI. V was cut by 4 bases and J by 8 bases, with 15 bases left in between. The CDR3 reads CASSVVAVGDEQFF. For the CDR3, the DNA is TGCGCCAGCAGTGTTGTGGCAGTCGGTGATGAGCAGTTCTTC.